This TCR beta chain was identified during a study of T cell responses to AZD1222 COVID-19 vaccine. Sequencing was performed with immunoSEQ multiplex PCR; in TCRdb, only in-frame clones are kept and a portion is missing. The profile shows 110,000 to 150,000 clones, about 91% of them singletons. This CDR3 is 15 amino acids long. CDR1 is SGHTA and CDR2 is FQGTGA in the germline V gene. With 8 bases clipped from V and 0 bases from J, the junction kept 6 bases outside the gene matches. The study's findings and limits: CD4 TCRs associated with vaccination spanned spike, dominating at 160-218 and 743-854. A mostly white British donor set with more females was recruited, and clonal diversity was possibly underestimated. Repertoires were obtained only post-peak T cell response.

Details on this clone: Its specificity is not known. In the same sample, other DNA sequences code for this CDR3.

The chain employs TRBV7-3 and TRBJ2-7; 11 bases are shared with TRBD2. The source material was peripheral blood, sampled on day 0 of AZD1222 vaccination. This TCR was recovered from an adult in good health. The DNA of the CDR3 is TGTGCCAGCTCTCTAGCGGGGGGTTACTCCTACGAGCAGTACTTC. It specifies CASSLAGGYSYEQYF.